These 15 T cell receptor beta chains were sequenced from one sample in a study of tumor-infiltrating lymphocytes in primary liver carcinoma. TCR beta cDNA was reverse-transcribed from about 500 ng of total RNA. The reaction used a constant-region primer and ProtoScript II reverse transcriptase. The TCR beta library was amplified through three nested multiplex PCR rounds in a modified ARM-PCR procedure. TRBV1-TRBV30 forward primers paired with a C-beta reverse primer drove the first two PCR rounds, roughly 9 cycles each. TCRdb fed the multiplex PCR reads into MiXCR, producing one record per CDR3 protein. Here the sample spans about 310,000 distinct CDR3 sequences, approximately 65% being singletons. Alongside blood RNA obtained from unsorted whole blood, germline DNA was also extracted. The sample comprised peripheral blood. Receptors originate from a man aged 35 to 55 with primary liver carcinoma and hepatitis B virus infection.

Worth noting for this clonotype: A much larger clone sits a single nucleotide away, making a read error possible. The V gene is TRBV4-2, the J gene TRBJ2-1; D unresolved. This CDR3 comprises 17 residues. The germline V gene encodes CDR1 LGHNA and CDR2 YNFKEQ. CDR3 in DNA: TGTGCCTGCAGCCAAGATAGGTCAAGCCTGTCTTACAATGAGCAGTTCTTC. Residues: CACSQDRSSLSYNEQFF.

Notes on this clonotype: Relative to the germline gene, one junction end is altered; a read error may explain this. V and J are TRBV6-2 or TRBV6-3 and TRBJ1-1; maybe TRBD1 (6 bases). Germline assignment: CDR1 MNHEY and CDR2 SVGEGT. The CDR3 loop spans 14 amino acids. The CDR3 coding sequence is TGTGCCAGCAGTTATTCCACAGGGCTCACTAAAGCTTTCTTT. It translates to CASSYSTGLTKAFF.

The V and J genes are TRBV5-6 and TRBJ2-1; D is possibly TRBD2 (7 bases). Per the germline V gene, CDR1 is SGHDT and CDR2 is YYEEEE. This CDR3 region has 13 residues. V lost 2 bases and J lost 13, with 16 bases in between. The CDR3 protein is CASSFSREGDQFF. The CDR3 coding sequence is TGTGCCAGCAGCTTTTCCAGGGAGGGGGATCAGTTCTTC. Full variable domain (rest looked up from reference TRBV5-6 and TRBJ2-1): DAGVTQSPTHLIKTRGQQVTLRCSPKSGHDTVSWYQQALGQGPQFIFQYYEEEERQRGNFPDRFSGHQFPNYSSELNVNALLLGDSALYLCASSFSREGDQFFGPGTRLTVL.

This clonotype has at least ten counts. J is TRBJ2-5 and V is TRBV10-1, with 10 bases that match TRBD2. The CDR3 consists of 18 residues. The junction had 9 bases not matched to a gene; V was cut back by 0 bases and J by 2 bases. Germline-derived CDR1 and CDR2 are WNHNN and SYGVQD (reference sequence). CDR3 in DNA: TGCGCCAGCAGTGAGTCGGTCCTAGCGGGAGCTAGGCAAGAGACCCAGTACTTC. Encoded protein: CASSESVLAGARQETQYF.

Concerning this clonotype itself: Just one base apart from a much larger clone, this may be a read error. The V call is TRBV6-1, the J call TRBJ2-1, with 13 nucleotides matching TRBD2. Trimming took 4 bases from V and 10 from J; bases not matched to a gene: 13. The CDR3 has 17 amino acids. Germline CDR1 MNHNS, CDR2 SASEGT. CDR3 amino acids: CASSGGLTSGGSYEQFF. Written as DNA, the CDR3 is TGTGCCAGCAGTGGTGGGTTGACTAGCGGGGGGTCCTACGAGCAGTTCTTC.

In this sample, this clonotype turned up once. Its ends do not fully match the called genes, so a read error is possible. The rearrangement uses TRBV6-6 and TRBJ2-7; D may correspond to TRBD1 or TRBD2 (5 bases each). Germline CDR1 MNHNY, CDR2 SVGAGI (reference sequence). This CDR3 is built from 17 residues. The CDR3 bases are TGTGCCAGCAGTTACATATGGGGGAGAGGAACCTCCTACAAGCAGTACTTC. Protein sequence: CASSYIWGRGTSYKQYF.

A remark on this clonotype: A junction boundary mismatches the germline segment, possibly from a read error. The chain is built from TRBV29-1 and TRBJ1-4; D is uncertain. Germline loops: CDR1 SQVTM, CDR2 ANQGSEA. This CDR3 is built from 13 residues. CDR3 sequence: CSVMTRLNEKLFF. CDR3 DNA: TGCAGCGTTATGACAAGACTTAATGAAAAACTGTTTTTC.

This clonotype was seen at least ten times. The chain uses TRBV10-3 and TRBJ2-5; TRBD2 agrees at 14 bases. Germline CDR1 is ENHRY and CDR2 is SYGVKD. CDR3 size: 15 residues. Trimming took 5 bases from V and 5 from J; bases not matched to a gene: 4. CDR3 amino acids: CAISPGLAGVETQYF. The CDR3 DNA is TGTGCCATCAGTCCGGGACTAGCGGGAGTTGAGACCCAGTACTTC.

With regard to this clonotype: Since the CDR3 does not end with the conserved phenylalanine or tryptophan, this likely comes from a read error. This chain connects TRBV12-3 or TRBV12-4 to TRBJ2-7; D remains ambiguous. The CDR3 length is 11 residues. In DNA form, the CDR3 reads TGTGCTAGCAGCATGCTCTACGAGCAGTACCTC. This sequence encodes CASSMLYEQYL.

Regarding this clonotype: Given a much more abundant clone one base away, this may be a read error. The chain uses TRBV29-1 and TRBJ1-1; D remains ambiguous. Germline CDR1 SQVTM, CDR2 ANQGSEA. Trimming left V 0 bases short and J 2 bases short, with 10 bases between. The CDR3 extends over 14 amino acids. The CDR3 coding sequence is TGCAGCGTTGAAGATGGGAGAGTTAACACTGAAGCTTTCTTT. Translated: CSVEDGRVNTEAFF.

This clonotype is a singleton in its sample. V and J are TRBV28 and TRBJ1-6, with TRBD1 identical over 7 bases. Trimming cost V 1 base and J 7 bases; bases outside gene matches: 1. Looked up from germline, CDR1 is MDHEN and CDR2 is SYDVKM. This CDR3 region has 14 residues. This CDR3 reads CASSLLQGNSPLHF. The DNA of the CDR3 is TGTGCCAGCAGTTTATTACAGGGGAATTCACCCCTCCACTTT.

Regarding this clonotype: This may be a read error, as it is one base from a much larger clone. The V call is TRBV6-1, the J call TRBJ2-5; 11 nucleotides agree with TRBD1. The CDR3 is made up of 16 amino acids. Germline V lookup: CDR1 MNHNS, CDR2 SASEGT. CDR3 sequence (DNA): TGTGCCAGCAACCTTAATATACCGGGACAGGGGGAGACCCAGTCCTTC. This translates into CASNLNIPGQGETQSF.

About this clonotype: This may stem from a read error, because a much larger clone lies one nucleotide away. No conserved phenylalanine or tryptophan is present at the end of the CDR3, so a read error is the likely explanation. V and J are TRBV6-1 and TRBJ2-2; no definite D call. Germline-derived CDR1 and CDR2 are MNHNS and SASEGT. This CDR3 comprises 13 residues. Trimming stripped 0 bases from V and 6 bases from J, with 5 bases between. The DNA for the CDR3 is TGTGCCAGCAGTGAAGCGCTGTCCGGGGAGCTGTTTTCT. Translating gives CASSEALSGELFS.

This clonotype came up a few times. This chain links TRBV30 with TRBJ2-7; 11 nucleotides agree with TRBD2. Per the germline V gene, CDR1 is GTSNPN and CDR2 is SVGIG (reference sequence). This CDR3 spans 16 amino acids. The V segment lost 3 bases and the J segment 0 bases; nucleotides outside the gene matches: 7. The CDR3 spells CAWRTTGLAGSYEQYF. The CDR3 DNA sequence: TGTGCCTGGAGGACCACAGGACTAGCGGGCTCCTACGAGCAGTACTTC. The whole variable domain, filled in from reference TRBV30 and TRBJ2-7, reads SQTIHQWPATLVQPVGSPLSLECTVEGTSNPNLYWYRQAAGRGLQLLFYSVGIGQISSEVPQNLSASRPQDRQFILSSKKLLLSDSGFYLCAWRTTGLAGSYEQYFGPGTRLTVT.

Notes on this clonotype: A much larger clone sits a single nucleotide away, making a read error possible. The chain is built from TRBV6-2 or TRBV6-3 and TRBJ2-5; D unclear. Germline V CDR1 and CDR2: MNHEY, SVGEGT. This CDR3 is built from 12 residues. CDR3 nucleotide sequence: TGTACCAGCAGTTACGTCGGAGAGACCCAGTACTTC. This translates into CTSSYVGETQYF.